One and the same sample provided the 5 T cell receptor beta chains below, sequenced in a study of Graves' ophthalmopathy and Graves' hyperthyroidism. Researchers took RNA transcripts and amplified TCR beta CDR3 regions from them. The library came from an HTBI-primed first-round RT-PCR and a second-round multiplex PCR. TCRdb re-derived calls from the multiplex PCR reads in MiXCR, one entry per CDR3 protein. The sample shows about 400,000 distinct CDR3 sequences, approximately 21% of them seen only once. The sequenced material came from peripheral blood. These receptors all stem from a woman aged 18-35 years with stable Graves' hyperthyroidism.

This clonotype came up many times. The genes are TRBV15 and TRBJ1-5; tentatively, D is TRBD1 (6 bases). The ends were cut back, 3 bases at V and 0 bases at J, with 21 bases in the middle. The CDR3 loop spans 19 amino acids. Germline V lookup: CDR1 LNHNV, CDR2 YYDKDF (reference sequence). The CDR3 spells CATSSQDRLEGFSNQPQHF. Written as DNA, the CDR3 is TGTGCCACCAGCAGCCAAGACAGGTTAGAGGGATTTAGCAATCAGCCCCAGCATTTT.

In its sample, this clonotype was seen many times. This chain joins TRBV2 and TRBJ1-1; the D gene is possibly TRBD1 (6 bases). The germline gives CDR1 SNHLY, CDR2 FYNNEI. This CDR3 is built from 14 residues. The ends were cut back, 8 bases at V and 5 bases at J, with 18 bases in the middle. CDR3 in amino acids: CASRGAKGKTEAFF. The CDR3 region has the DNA TGTGCCAGCCGGGGGGCCAAGGGGAAAACTGAAGCTTTCTTT.

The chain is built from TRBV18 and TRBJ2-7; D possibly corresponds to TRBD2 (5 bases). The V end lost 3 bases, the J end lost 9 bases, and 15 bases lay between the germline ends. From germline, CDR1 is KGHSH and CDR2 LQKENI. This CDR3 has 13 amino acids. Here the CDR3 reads CASSPGPVRGQYF. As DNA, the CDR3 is TGTGCCAGCTCACCGGGTCCAGTTCGGGGGCAGTACTTC. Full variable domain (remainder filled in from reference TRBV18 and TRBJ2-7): NAGVMQNPRHLVRRRGQEARLRCSPMKGHSHVYWYRQLPEEGLKFMVYLQKENIIDESGMPKERFSAEFPKEGPSILRIQQVVRGDSAAYFCASSPGPVRGQYFGPGTRLTVT.

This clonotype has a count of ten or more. The chain's CDR3 is CATSRDRGTGDGYTF. In DNA form, the CDR3 reads TGTGCCACCAGCAGAGATCGTGGGACAGGGGATGGCTACACCTTC. V usage is TRBV15 and J usage is TRBJ1-2, with 10 positions matching TRBD1. The CDR3 runs 15 residues. Germline trimming cut 0 bases from V and 6 bases from J; bases unmatched to any gene: 4. The V gene's germline CDR1 is LNHNV and CDR2 YYDKDF (reference sequence).

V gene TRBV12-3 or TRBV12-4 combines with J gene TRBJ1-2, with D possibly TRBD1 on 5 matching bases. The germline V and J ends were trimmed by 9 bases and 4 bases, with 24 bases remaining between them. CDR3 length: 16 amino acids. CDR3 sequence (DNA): TGTGCCAGTCAAGCCAGGACCAGGTTCGGGGGCTATGGCTACACCTTC. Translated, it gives CASQARTRFGGYGYTF.